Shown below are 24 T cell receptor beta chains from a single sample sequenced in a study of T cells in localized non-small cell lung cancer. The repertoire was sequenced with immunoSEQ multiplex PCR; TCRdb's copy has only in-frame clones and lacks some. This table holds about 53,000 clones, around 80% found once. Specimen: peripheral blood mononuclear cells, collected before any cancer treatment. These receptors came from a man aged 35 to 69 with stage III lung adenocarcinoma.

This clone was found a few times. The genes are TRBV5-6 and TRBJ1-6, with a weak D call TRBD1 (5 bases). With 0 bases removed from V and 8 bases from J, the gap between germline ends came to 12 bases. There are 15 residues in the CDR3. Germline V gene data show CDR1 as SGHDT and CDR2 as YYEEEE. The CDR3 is CASSLAGGVDSPLHF. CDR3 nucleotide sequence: TGTGCCAGCAGCTTGGCCGGGGGGGTAGATTCACCCCTCCACTTT.

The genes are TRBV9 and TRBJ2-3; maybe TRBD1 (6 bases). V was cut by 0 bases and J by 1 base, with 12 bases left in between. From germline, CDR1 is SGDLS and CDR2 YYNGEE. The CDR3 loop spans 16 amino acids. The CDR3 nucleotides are TGTGCCAGCAGCGTAGCGTCAGGGGCCGGCACAGATACGCAGTATTTT. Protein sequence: CASSVASGAGTDTQYF.

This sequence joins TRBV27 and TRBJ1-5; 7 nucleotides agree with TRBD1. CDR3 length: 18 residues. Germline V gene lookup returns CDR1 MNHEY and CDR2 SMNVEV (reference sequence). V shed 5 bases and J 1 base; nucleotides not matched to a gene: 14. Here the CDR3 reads CASSPASGQSKSNQPQHF. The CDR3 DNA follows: TGTGCCAGCAGTCCAGCCTCGGGACAGTCGAAGAGCAATCAGCCCCAGCATTTT.

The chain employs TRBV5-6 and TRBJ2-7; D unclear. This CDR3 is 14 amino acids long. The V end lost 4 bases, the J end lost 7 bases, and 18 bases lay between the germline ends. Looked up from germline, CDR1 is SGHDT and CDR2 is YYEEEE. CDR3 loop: CASSGPLPEEEQYF. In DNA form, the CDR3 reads TGTGCCAGCAGCGGACCACTTCCGGAAGAAGAGCAGTACTTC.

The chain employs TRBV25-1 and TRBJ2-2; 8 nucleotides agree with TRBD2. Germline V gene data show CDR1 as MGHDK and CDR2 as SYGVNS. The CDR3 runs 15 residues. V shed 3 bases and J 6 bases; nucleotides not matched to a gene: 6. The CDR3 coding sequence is TGTGCCAGCAGTGAGAACGGGAGGGCTTCCGGGGAGCTGTTTTTT. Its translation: CASSENGRASGELFF.

This chain's CDR3 is CASSPQGSSYEQYF. CDR3 DNA: TGTGCCAGCAGTCCACAGGGGAGCTCCTACGAGCAGTACTTC. The chain uses TRBV7-2 and TRBJ2-7; 7 bases match TRBD1. The CDR3 is 14 amino acids. With 6 bases clipped from V and 0 bases from J, the junction kept 5 bases outside the gene matches. Germline CDR1 is SGHTA and CDR2 is FQGNSA.

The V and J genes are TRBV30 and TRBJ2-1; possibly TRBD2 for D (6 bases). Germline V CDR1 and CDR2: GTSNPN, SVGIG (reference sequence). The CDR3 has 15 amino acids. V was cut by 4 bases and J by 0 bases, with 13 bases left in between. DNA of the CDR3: TGTGCCTGGAAAAGTAGCGGAAGCTCCTACAATGAGCAGTTCTTC. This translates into CAWKSSGSSYNEQFF.

The CDR3 nucleotides read TGTGCCAGCAGCTTCGGGGGTAGCACCGGGGAGCTGTTTTTT. Its translation: CASSFGGSTGELFF. The chain combines TRBV7-3 with TRBJ2-2, with TRBD2 as a possible D gene (6 bases). The V end lost 3 bases, the J end lost 4 bases, and 9 bases lay between the germline ends. The CDR3 sequence is 14 residues long. From germline, CDR1 is SGHTA and CDR2 FQGTGA.

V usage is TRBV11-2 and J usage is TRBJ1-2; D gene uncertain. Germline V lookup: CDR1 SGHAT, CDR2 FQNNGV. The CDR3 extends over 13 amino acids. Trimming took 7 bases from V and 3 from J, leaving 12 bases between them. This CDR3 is CASTPSQDYGYTF. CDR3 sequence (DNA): TGTGCCAGCACCCCCTCGCAGGACTATGGCTACACCTTC.

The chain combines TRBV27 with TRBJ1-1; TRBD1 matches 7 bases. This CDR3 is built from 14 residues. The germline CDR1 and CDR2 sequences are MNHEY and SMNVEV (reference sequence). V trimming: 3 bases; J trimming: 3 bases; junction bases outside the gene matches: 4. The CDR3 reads CASSFAGGYTEAFF. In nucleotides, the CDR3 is TGTGCCAGCAGTTTCGCAGGGGGGTACACTGAAGCTTTCTTT.

The CDR3 sequence is CIHKGRTYNEQFF. CDR3 nucleotides: TGCATCCATAAGGGTAGGACCTACAATGAGCAGTTCTTC. This rearrangement joins TRBV29-1 to TRBJ2-1, with D unclear. CDR1 is SQVTM and CDR2 is ANQGSEA in the germline V gene. The CDR3 length is 13 residues.

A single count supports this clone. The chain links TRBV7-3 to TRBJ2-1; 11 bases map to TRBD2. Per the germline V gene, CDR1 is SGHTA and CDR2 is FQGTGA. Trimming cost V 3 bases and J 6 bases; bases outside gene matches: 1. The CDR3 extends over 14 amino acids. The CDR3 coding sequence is TGTGCCAGCAGCTTCGGGACTAGCGGCAATGAGCAGTTCTTC. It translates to CASSFGTSGNEQFF.

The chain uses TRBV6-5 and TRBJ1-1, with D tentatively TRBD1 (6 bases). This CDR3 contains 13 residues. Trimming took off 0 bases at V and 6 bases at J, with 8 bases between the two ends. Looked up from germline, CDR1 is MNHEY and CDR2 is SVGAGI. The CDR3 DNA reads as TGTGCCAGCAGTTACTCGGACAGATCTGAAGCTTTCTTT. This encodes CASSYSDRSEAFF.

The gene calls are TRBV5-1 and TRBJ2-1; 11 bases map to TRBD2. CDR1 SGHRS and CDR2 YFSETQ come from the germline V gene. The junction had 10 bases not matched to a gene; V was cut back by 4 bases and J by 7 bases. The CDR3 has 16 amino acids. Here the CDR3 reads CASSDFSTSGRNEQFF. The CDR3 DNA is TGCGCCAGCAGCGATTTCAGTACTAGCGGGAGAAATGAGCAGTTCTTC. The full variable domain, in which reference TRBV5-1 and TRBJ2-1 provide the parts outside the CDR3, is KAGVTQTPRYLIKTRGQQVTLSCSPISGHRSVSWYQQTPGQGLQFLFEYFSETQRNKGNFPGRFSGRQFSNSRSEMNVSTLELGDSALYLCASSDFSTSGRNEQFFGPGTRLTVL.

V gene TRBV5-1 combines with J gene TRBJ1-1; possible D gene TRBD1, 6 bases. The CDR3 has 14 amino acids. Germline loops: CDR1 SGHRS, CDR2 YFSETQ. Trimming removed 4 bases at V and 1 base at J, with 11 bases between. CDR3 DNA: TGCGCCAGCAGCAGGACAGTGGAGAACACTGAAGCTTTCTTT. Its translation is CASSRTVENTEAFF.

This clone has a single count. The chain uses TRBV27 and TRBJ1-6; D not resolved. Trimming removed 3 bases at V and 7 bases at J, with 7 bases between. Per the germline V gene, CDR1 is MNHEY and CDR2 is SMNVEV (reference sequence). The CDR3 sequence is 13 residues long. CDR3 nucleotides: TGTGCCAGCAGTTTCCAGGAAAATTCACCCCTCCACTTT. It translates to CASSFQENSPLHF.

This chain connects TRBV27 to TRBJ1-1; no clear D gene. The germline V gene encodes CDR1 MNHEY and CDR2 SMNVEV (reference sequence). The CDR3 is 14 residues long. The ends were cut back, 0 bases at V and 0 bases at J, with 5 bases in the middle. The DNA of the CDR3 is TGTGCCAGCAGTTTATCAGGGTTGAACACTGAAGCTTTCTTT. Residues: CASSLSGLNTEAFF.

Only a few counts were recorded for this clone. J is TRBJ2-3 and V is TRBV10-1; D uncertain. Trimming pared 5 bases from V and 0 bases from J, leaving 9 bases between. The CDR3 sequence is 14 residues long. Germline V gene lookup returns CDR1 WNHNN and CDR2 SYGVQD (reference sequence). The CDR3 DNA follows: TGCGCCAGCAGTCCCCGCACGAGCACAGATACGCAGTATTTT. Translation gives CASSPRTSTDTQYF.

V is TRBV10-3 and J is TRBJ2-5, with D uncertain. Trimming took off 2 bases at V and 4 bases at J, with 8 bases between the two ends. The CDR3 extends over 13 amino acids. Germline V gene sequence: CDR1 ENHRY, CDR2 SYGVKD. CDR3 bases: TGTGCCATCAGTGAGGGCAGCCGAGAGACCCAGTACTTC. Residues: CAISEGSRETQYF.

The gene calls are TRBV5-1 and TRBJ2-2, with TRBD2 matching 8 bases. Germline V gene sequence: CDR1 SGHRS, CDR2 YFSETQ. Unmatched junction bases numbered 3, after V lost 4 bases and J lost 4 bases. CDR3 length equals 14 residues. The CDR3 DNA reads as TGCGCCAGCAGCCCCCGGGAGGGCACCGGGGAGCTGTTTTTT. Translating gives CASSPREGTGELFF.

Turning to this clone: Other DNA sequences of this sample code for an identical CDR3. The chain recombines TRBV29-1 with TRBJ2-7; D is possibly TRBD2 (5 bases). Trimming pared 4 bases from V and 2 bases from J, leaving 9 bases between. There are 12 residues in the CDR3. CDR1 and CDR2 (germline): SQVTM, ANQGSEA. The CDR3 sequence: CSVGGGAYEQYF. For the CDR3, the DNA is TGCAGCGTTGGAGGAGGAGCCTACGAGCAGTACTTC.

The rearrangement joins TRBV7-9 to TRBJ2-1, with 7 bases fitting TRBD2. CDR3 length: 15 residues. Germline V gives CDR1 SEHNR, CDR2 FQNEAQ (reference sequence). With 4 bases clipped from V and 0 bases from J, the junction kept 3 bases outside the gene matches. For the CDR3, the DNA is TGTGCCAGCAGCTCATCGGGAGGCTCCTACAATGAGCAGTTCTTC. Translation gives CASSSSGGSYNEQFF. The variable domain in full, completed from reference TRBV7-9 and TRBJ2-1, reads DTGVSQNPRHKITKRGQNVTFRCDPISEHNRLYWYRQTLGQGPEFLTYFQNEAQLEKSRLLSDRFSAERPKGSFSTLEIQRTEQGDSAMYLCASSSSGGSYNEQFFGPGTRLTVL.

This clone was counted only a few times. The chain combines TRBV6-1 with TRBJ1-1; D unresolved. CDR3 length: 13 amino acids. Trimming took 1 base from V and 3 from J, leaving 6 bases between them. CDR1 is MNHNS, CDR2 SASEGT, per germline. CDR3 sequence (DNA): TGTGCCAGCAGTGAAGGGGGTGACACTGAAGCTTTCTTT. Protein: CASSEGGDTEAFF.

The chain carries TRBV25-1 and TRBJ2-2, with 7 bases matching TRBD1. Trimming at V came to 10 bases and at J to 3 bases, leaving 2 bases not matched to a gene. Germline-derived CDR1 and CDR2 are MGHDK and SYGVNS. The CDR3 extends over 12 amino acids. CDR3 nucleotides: TGTGCCACGACAGGGTACACCGGGGAGCTGTTTTTT. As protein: CATTGYTGELFF.